A selection of T cell receptor beta chains follows, all from one sample in a study of monozygotic twins with inflammatory bowel disease. TCRdb re-called the 5' RACE reads and catalogs CDR3 proteins one per entry, DNA excluded. This sample's table reports 300,000 to 350,000 distinct CDR3 sequences. Sequenced input: blood. The receptors shown here come from a human donor with ulcerative colitis or Crohn's disease, or a healthy co-twin of an affected twin (not recorded which). Each CDR3 is given with its conserved first and last residue.

j_call | v_call | cdr3_aa
TRBJ2-6 | TRBV5-1 | CASSLSWGTGANVLTF
TRBJ2-5 | TRBV7-8 | CASSSLAGGPATQYF
TRBJ1-2 | TRBV30 | CAWSVWAAGTYGYTF
TRBJ2-3 | TRBV27 | CASSLNPAARADTQYF
TRBJ1-6 | TRBV7-2 | CASSSGEFGSPLHF
TRBJ2-5 | TRBV18 | CASSPSGGTQYF
TRBJ1-1 | TRBV20-1 | CSAVRGTVNEAFF
TRBJ2-1 | TRBV11-2 | CASSLEVQGINLNEQFF
TRBJ2-7 | TRBV18 | CASSPSSARYEQYF
TRBJ2-3 | TRBV7-9 | CASSPDGLSTDTQYF
TRBJ2-5 | TRBV5-1 | CASSGGLSETQYF
TRBJ2-3 | TRBV15 | CATSRGKLQGTADTQYF
TRBJ2-1 | TRBV5-6 | CASSLGRGRGTNEQFF
TRBJ1-5 | TRBV20-1 | CSASRGASNQPQHF
TRBJ1-6 | TRBV30 | CAWRDSSNSPLHF
TRBJ2-1 | TRBV28 | CASGVDRSYNEQFF
TRBJ1-4 | TRBV5-4 | CASSRYNEKLFF
TRBJ2-2 | TRBV5-1 | CASSLDVVGGELFF
TRBJ2-2 | TRBV9 | CASSTPSGENTGELFF
TRBJ2-2 | TRBV6-5 | CASSYRLQGTSRTGELFF
TRBJ2-1 | TRBV24-1 | CATSDSRGSYNEQFF
TRBJ2-1 | TRBV5-1 | CASSFSHNEQFF
TRBJ2-3 | TRBV12-3/TRBV12-4 | CASRDQGVSTDTQYF
TRBJ2-5 | TRBV11-2 | CASSLGGGLRIQETQYF
TRBJ2-7 | TRBV18 | CASSSDSHYEQYF
TRBJ2-7 | TRBV28 | CATGQGPNEQYF
TRBJ2-1 | TRBV27 | CASRTTLQPYNEQFF
TRBJ2-2 | TRBV4-3 | CASSHQVPNTGELFF
TRBJ2-1 | TRBV11-3 | CASSPRGQGYNEQFF
TRBJ2-1 | TRBV4-2 | CASSQAGESYNEQFF
TRBJ1-5 | TRBV4-1 | CASSQDGTGLQPQHF
TRBJ1-5 | TRBV3-1 | CASSQDAGQPQHF
TRBJ2-1 | TRBV4-1 | CASSHGTSGRVNEQFF
TRBJ1-1 | TRBV5-6 | CASSSQGEGLLNTEAFF
TRBJ1-2 | TRBV5-1 | CASSTSGGINYGYTF
TRBJ2-1 | TRBV27 | CASRGSGTFYNEQFF
TRBJ1-4 | TRBV6-1 | CASSTTGGTEKLFF
TRBJ2-1 | TRBV6-6 | CASNPIAGGPRFF
TRBJ2-7 | TRBV12-3/TRBV12-4 | CASSFTSGAYEQYF
TRBJ1-2 | TRBV27 | CVSSSTANYGYTF
TRBJ1-5 | TRBV6-5 | CASIPEDRVKRIGNQPQHF
TRBJ1-6 | TRBV25-1 | CASSEQGNNSPLHF
TRBJ1-1 | TRBV5-1 | CASSLGRGGSTEAFF
TRBJ2-5 | TRBV25-1 | CASSEFGRGETQYF
TRBJ2-6 | TRBV18 | CASSPQSSGANVLTF
TRBJ2-2 | TRBV6-4 | CASQREEITGELFF
TRBJ1-6 | TRBV4-2 | CASSQDPGTSSPLHF
TRBJ2-6 | TRBV5-1 | CASSLNRDKSGANVLTF
TRBJ1-5 | TRBV4-3 | CASSASGTGGNQPQHF
TRBJ1-2 | TRBV18 | CASSPIASGGGYTF
TRBJ2-6 | TRBV6-5 | CASSYEAGANVLTF
TRBJ1-4 | TRBV25-1 | CASSEFDRTTNEKLFF
TRBJ2-7 | TRBV6-1 | CASRRAGRTETYEQYF
TRBJ2-2 | TRBV12-3/TRBV12-4 | CASRPMSGATGELFF
TRBJ2-7 | TRBV5-1 | CASSLEDRTFYSYEQYF